This TCR beta chain is from a study of blood T cell repertoires in COVID-19 (dated by TCRdb to about 2020). Regarding the research as a whole: The collaborator samples originated in the United States, Italy and Spain and spanned the acute and convalescent phases of COVID-19. Sample metadata almost always included a de-identified subject ID, COVID-19 status, age in years and sex. Subjects who had been exposed to COVID-19, were actively infected with it, or had recovered from it provided the deeply sampled blood TCRbeta repertoires that made up the dataset. A freely available public database, intended as a resource for researchers studying the immune response to SARS-CoV-2, is where the repertoires were released. The samples were drawn from two sources: the first 160 participants of the ongoing ImmuneRACE study, and 1,000 to 1,500 subjects contributed by 6 global collaborators. Where HLA class I and class II types were available, the types were taken from metadata supplied by the sample provider, not from assay-based typing. The prospective study material was composed of cDNA or gDNA derived from T cells, B-cell-depleted T cells, or PBMCs. On the study overall, not on this receptor specifically: The amount of clinical and demographic metadata varied by source and participant and was provided uncurated.

Participants in the prospective study were enrolled through a virtual design, were aged 18 to 89 years, and lived in approximately 25 United States geographic areas. In the prospective study, participants were assigned to cohorts based on the clinical history participants reported in a screening survey and a study questionnaire. Recovered participants in ImmuneRACE Cohort 3 were defined as having two consecutive negative NP/OP PCR tests, clearance from a healthcare professional, or resolution of symptoms. In the prospective study, whole blood, serum and a nasopharyngeal or oropharyngeal swab were collected from each participant by mobile phlebotomists. Over a roughly 2-month period, participants in the prospective study had the option of providing additional blood draws and questionnaires. Prospective study blood samples were shipped either frozen or at room temperature before DNA extraction. The immunoSEQ Assay, a bias-controlled multiplex PCR, was used to amplify TCRbeta CDR3 regions from genomic DNA. Processing in the source paper ran as follows. Nucleated cell counts per sample were estimated from amplification of reference gene primers within the assay. Sequence reads were collapsed and filtered to measure the absolute abundance of every unique TCRbeta CDR3 rearrangement. Productive Simpson clonality was computed per sample as the square root of Simpson's diversity index over productive rearrangements. TCRdb limited this immuneACCESS table to in-frame rearrangements with V and J called. A share of clones is missing; checked studies link under half to unresolved V genes, and the rest is unexplained. From that table come the V and J calls and clone size; the DNA was used to work out D and trimming. The sample records 310,000 or so clones, over 75% of which are singletons. The ten largest clonotypes hold 10% of the sample.

Remarks on this clone: Its antigen is unknown. It has no much larger one-base neighbor in the sample; base qualities were not kept.

This TCR was recovered from a young woman who had recovered from COVID-19. Sample: PBMCs or T cells enriched from blood (not recorded which).

Read as DNA, the sequence is TGTGCCTGGAGTGTTGTAGGGGGCGCGACTGAAGCTTTCTTT. Translation gives CAWSVVGGATEAFF. The V gene is TRBV30 and the J gene is TRBJ1-1; TRBD1 aligns with 7 central bases. Its CDR3 holds 14 amino acids, cysteine through phenylalanine. Only CDR3 DNA remains: 42 bases, in frame from the first base. Based on the germline V gene (reference sequence), the CDR1 and CDR2 sequences are GTSNPN and SVGIG. V has 0 bases trimmed and J has 5 bases trimmed; junction bases matching no gene number 6. Where the CDR3 stops, the reference TRBV30 and TRBJ1-1 genes take over; the full variable domain is SQTIHQWPATLVQPVGSPLSLECTVEGTSNPNLYWYRQAAGRGLQLLFYSVGIGQISSEVPQNLSASRPQDRQFILSSKKLLLSDSGFYLCAWSVVGGATEAFFGQGTRLTVV.